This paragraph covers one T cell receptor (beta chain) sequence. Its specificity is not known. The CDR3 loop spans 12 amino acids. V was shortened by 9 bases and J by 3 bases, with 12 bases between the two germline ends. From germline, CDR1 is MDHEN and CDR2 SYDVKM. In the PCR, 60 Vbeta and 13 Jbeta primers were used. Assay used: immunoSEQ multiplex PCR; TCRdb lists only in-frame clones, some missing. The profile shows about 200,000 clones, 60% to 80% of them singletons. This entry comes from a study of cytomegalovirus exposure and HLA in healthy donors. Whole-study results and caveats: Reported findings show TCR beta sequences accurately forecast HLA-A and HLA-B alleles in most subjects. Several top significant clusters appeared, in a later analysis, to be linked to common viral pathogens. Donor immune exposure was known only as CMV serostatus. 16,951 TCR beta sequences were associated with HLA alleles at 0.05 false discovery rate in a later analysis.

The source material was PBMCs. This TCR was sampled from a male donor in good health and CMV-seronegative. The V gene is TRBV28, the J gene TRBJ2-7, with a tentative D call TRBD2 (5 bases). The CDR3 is CARPGRNYEQYF. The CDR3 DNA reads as TGTGCCAGACCGGGGAGAAACTACGAGCAGTACTTC. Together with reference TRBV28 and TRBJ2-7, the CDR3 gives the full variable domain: DVKVTQSSRYLVKRTGEKVFLECVQDMDHENMFWYRQDPGLGLRLIYFSYDVKMKEKGDIPEGYSVSREKKERFSLILESASTNQTSMYLCARPGRNYEQYFGPGTRLTVT.